This T cell receptor (beta chain) stems from a study of type 1 regulatory T cells. Overall study context: T-allo10 is a Tr1-enriched, alloantigen-specific CD4 T cell product made in vitro.

Only a few counts were recorded for this clonotype. Its specificity is unknown. TCRdb recomputed calls from the reads with MiXCR, one row per CDR3 protein. Among around 14,000 distinct CDR3 sequences, roughly 13% were seen once, and the ten largest hold 15%. The TCR originated in a human donor in good health. The sample comprised cultured T cells, either the whole culture or a sorted T cell fraction (not recorded which).

The CDR3 sequence is CAWVGQLNTEAFF. As DNA, the CDR3 is TGTGCCTGGGTTGGACAGTTGAACACTGAAGCTTTCTTT. The chain combines TRBV30 with TRBJ1-1; tentative D call: TRBD1 (6 bases). Trimming took 5 bases from V and 0 from J, leaving 10 bases between them. Germline V gene lookup returns CDR1 GTSNPN and CDR2 SVGIG (reference sequence). The CDR3 runs 13 residues.